Given below is one T cell receptor (beta chain) in context. Its antigen is currently unknown. This record belongs to a study of OX40 agonist ivuxolimab in advanced cancers. Study-wide results and caveats: Some nonresponders likewise displayed low normalized T-cell clonal expansion.

The repertoire was sequenced with immunoSEQ multiplex PCR; TCRdb's copy has only in-frame clones and lacks some. The data show around 86,000 clones, approximately 94% seen once. Germline V gene sequence: CDR1 SGHVS, CDR2 FQNEAQ. CDR3 length equals 15 residues. Trimming took off 5 bases at V and 1 base at J, with 12 bases between the two ends. Here the sequenced sample was CD4+ or CD8+ T cells sorted from blood, taken in a trial of the OX40 agonist ivuxolimab. The source is an adult with an advanced solid tumor such as melanoma, head and neck, liver or kidney cancer. The V and J genes are TRBV7-8 and TRBJ1-5; a possible D gene is TRBD1 (5 bases). The CDR3: CASSAPGTSNQPQHF. In DNA, the CDR3 is TGTGCCAGCAGCGCCCCCGGGACGAGCAATCAGCCCCAGCATTTT.